The 8 T cell receptor beta chains below all came from one sample that was sequenced in a study of shared clonotypes between healthy human individuals. The repertoire was sequenced with immunoSEQ multiplex PCR; TCRdb's copy has only in-frame clones and lacks some. The table records fewer than 800,000 clones, about 91% of them present only once. Naivety among CD8 cells was defined by CD45RO negativity and positive CCR7 selection, thereby excluding terminally differentiated effector memory CD45RA+ cells. Sequenced sample: naive CD8+ T cells sorted from blood. The receptor source for this set is a man aged 25 to 40 in good health.

The rearrangement joins TRBV5-6 to TRBJ2-4, with D perhaps TRBD1 or TRBD2 (5 bases each). CDR1 is SGHDT, CDR2 YYEEEE, per germline. The CDR3 contains 16 residues. The V end lost 2 bases, the J end lost 0 bases, and 12 bases lay between the germline ends. DNA for the CDR3: TGTGCCAGCAGCTTCCCGGGGCCACTAGCCAAAAACATTCAGTACTTC. Residues: CASSFPGPLAKNIQYF.

This clone was seen once. The chain has TRBV6-5 and TRBJ2-7; D is undetermined. V was trimmed by 0 bases and J by 5 bases, leaving 8 bases between them. This CDR3 spans 13 amino acids. Germline CDR1 is MNHEY and CDR2 is SVGAGI. The CDR3: CASSYSKAHEQYF. The CDR3 bases are TGTGCCAGCAGTTACTCGAAAGCGCACGAGCAGTACTTC.

The chain employs TRBV4-1 and TRBJ2-7, with D possibly being TRBD1 (5 bases). CDR1 is MGHRA, CDR2 YSYEKL, per germline. Trimming cost V 3 bases and J 7 bases, with 16 bases left between them. CDR3 size: 14 residues. CDR3 loop: CASSQATGLGEQYF. CDR3 coding DNA: TGCGCCAGCAGCCAGGCTACAGGTCTGGGGGAGCAGTACTTC.

The chain couples TRBV25-1 to TRBJ2-2; 12 nucleotides match TRBD2. Germline CDR1 is MGHDK and CDR2 is SYGVNS. This CDR3 has 18 residues. After removal of 1 base from V and 2 bases from J, the junction contained 5 bases not matched to a gene. The CDR3 DNA sequence: TGTGCCAGCAGTGAATTTAGACTAGCGGGAGTTAACACCGGGGAGCTGTTTTTT. Its translation: CASSEFRLAGVNTGELFF.

This rearrangement joins TRBV9 to TRBJ1-1; D unclear. V was trimmed by 2 bases and J by 5 bases, leaving 10 bases between them. The CDR3 consists of 13 residues. CDR1 and CDR2 (germline): SGDLS, YYNGEE. In DNA form, the CDR3 reads TGTGCCAGCAGCGTGGACGGAGTAACTGAAGCTTTCTTT. It translates to CASSVDGVTEAFF.

This sequence joins TRBV6-6 and TRBJ2-1; D is ambiguous. Germline CDR1 and CDR2: MNHNY and SVGAGI (reference sequence). This CDR3 is 11 amino acids long. V was cut by 6 bases and J by 5 bases, with 5 bases left in between. The CDR3: CASSQHNEQFF. CDR3 sequence (DNA): TGTGCCAGCAGCCAGCACAATGAGCAGTTCTTC.

V usage is TRBV5-5 and J usage is TRBJ2-7, with 8 bases that match TRBD1. Germline CDR1 and CDR2: SGHKS and YYEKEE (reference sequence). V was pared by 4 bases and J by 3 bases, with 6 bases of the junction left unmatched. The CDR3 totals 14 residues. The CDR3 DNA sequence: TGTGCCAGCAGCACCGGGACAGGAGACTACGAGCAGTACTTC. Translation: CASSTGTGDYEQYF.

The J gene is TRBJ2-7, the V gene TRBV29-1; TRBD2 might be the D (5 bases). V shed 5 bases and J shed 1 base, with 12 bases lying between them. CDR1 and CDR2 from the germline V gene are SQVTM and ANQGSEA. This CDR3 has 13 residues. The CDR3 DNA follows: TGCAGCGTTTCATTCCGGGAATCCTACGAGCAGTACTTC. It codes for CSVSFRESYEQYF.